These T cell receptor beta chains were read from a single sample in a study of T cells in Graves' hyperthyroidism and ophthalmopathy. TCRdb used MiXCR to reprocess the multiplex PCR reads, holding one entry per CDR3 protein. The sample gives 600,000 or so distinct CDR3 sequences, approximately 15% of which show up once; about an eighth is in the top ten. Sequencing used blood. These receptors originate from a woman aged 50 to 60 with Graves' ophthalmopathy. Each CDR3 is given with its conserved first and last residue. D genes are given only for firm matches. Rows may omit the clone size; those that give it use once, few, many or a size class.

j_gene: TRBJ2-4; d_gene: TRBD1; v_gene: TRBV7-2; abundance: NA; CDR3aa: CASSQTGGGIQYF; CDR3nt: TGTGCCAGCAGCCAGACAGGGGGCGGCATTCAGTACTTC
j_gene: TRBJ2-5; d_gene: NA; v_gene: TRBV10-3; abundance: many; CDR3aa: CAISESAIQETQYF; CDR3nt: TGTGCCATCAGTGAGTCGGCCATCCAAGAGACCCAGTACTTC
j_gene: TRBJ2-5; d_gene: TRBD1; v_gene: TRBV6-2/TRBV6-3; abundance: many; CDR3aa: CASSYFTGQGRETQYF; CDR3nt: TGTGCCAGCAGTTACTTTACCGGACAGGGGAGAGAGACCCAGTACTTC
j_gene: TRBJ1-2; d_gene: TRBD1; v_gene: TRBV10-3; abundance: many; CDR3aa: CAISEATGFSDGYTF; CDR3nt: TGTGCCATCAGTGAGGCGACAGGGTTTAGCGATGGCTACACCTTC
j_gene: TRBJ2-7; d_gene: TRBD1; v_gene: TRBV28; abundance: NA; CDR3aa: CASSLLRDRVGEQYF; CDR3nt: TGTGCCAGCAGTTTATTGCGGGACAGGGTCGGGGAGCAGTACTTC
j_gene: TRBJ2-1; d_gene: TRBD2; v_gene: TRBV18; abundance: many; CDR3aa: CASREGSYNEQFF; CDR3nt: TGTGCCAGCCGGGAGGGCAGTTACAATGAGCAGTTCTTC
j_gene: TRBJ1-5; d_gene: NA; v_gene: TRBV30; abundance: NA; CDR3aa: CAWSVAGDQPQHF; CDR3nt: TGTGCCTGGAGTGTCGCAGGGGATCAGCCCCAGCATTTT
j_gene: TRBJ1-6; d_gene: TRBD1; v_gene: TRBV20-1; abundance: NA; CDR3aa: CSAGSGTGSTSPLHF; CDR3nt: TGCAGTGCGGGCTCCGGGACAGGGTCTACTTCACCCCTCCACTTT
j_gene: TRBJ2-3; d_gene: TRBD2; v_gene: TRBV6-1; abundance: once; CDR3aa: CASLNLAGVLGDTQYF; CDR3nt: TGTGCCAGCCTAAACCTAGCGGGGGTCCTGGGAGATACGCAGTATTTT
j_gene: TRBJ2-7; d_gene: NA; v_gene: TRBV28; abundance: many; CDR3aa: CASRLDQGSPLQYF; CDR3nt: TGTGCCAGCAGATTGGACCAGGGTAGTCCACTGCAGTACTTC
j_gene: TRBJ1-1; d_gene: NA; v_gene: TRBV29-1; abundance: NA; CDR3aa: CSVDPNRAWNTEAFF; CDR3nt: TGCAGCGTTGACCCCAACAGGGCGTGGAACACTGAAGCTTTCTTT
j_gene: TRBJ1-5; d_gene: NA; v_gene: TRBV28; abundance: many; CDR3aa: CARQPRWAAGNQPQHF; CDR3nt: TGTGCCAGGCAACCCCGGTGGGCGGCTGGCAATCAGCCCCAGCATTTT